This entry lists 32 T cell receptor beta chains sequenced from one sample in a study of neoadjuvant anti-PD-1 for oral cavity cancer. Sequenced by immunoSEQ multiplex PCR; TCRdb stores in-frame clones only, minus some. Seen here are approximately 21,000 clones, 35% to 50% observed once, and the top ten hold about two fifths. The time point: after neoadjuvant nivolumab, at surgical resection. The specimen was tumor tissue, collected after nivolumab (anti-PD-1) treatment. Source of these receptors: a person aged 40 to 85 with oral cavity squamous cell carcinoma.

This clone was counted a few times. The V call is TRBV6-5, the J call TRBJ2-1; 9 bases fit TRBD2. The CDR3 contains 16 residues. Germline V gives CDR1 MNHEY, CDR2 SVGAGI. The V and J ends lost 4 bases and 8 bases, in that order; junction bases with no gene match: 12. DNA for the CDR3: TGTGCCAGCAGTTTATCGGGGACTAGCAGTTTGTATGAGCAGTTCTTC. As protein: CASSLSGTSSLYEQFF.

CDR3 loop: CSVVRSGRNTEAFF. The CDR3 nucleotides read TGCAGCGTTGTTCGGTCGGGGCGGAACACTGAAGCTTTCTTT. This chain connects TRBV29-1 to TRBJ1-1; D may be TRBD1 (5 bases). Trimming took 4 bases from V and 1 from J, leaving 13 bases between them. Germline V CDR1 and CDR2: SQVTM, ANQGSEA. There are 14 residues in the CDR3.

This CDR3 is CASSQDYARSYNSPLHF. For the CDR3, the DNA is TGCGCCAGCAGCCAAGATTACGCCAGGTCCTATAATTCACCCCTCCACTTT. The chain joins TRBV4-3 to TRBJ1-6, with no clear D. The CDR3 contains 17 residues. The germline V and J ends were trimmed by 0 bases and 1 base, with 10 bases remaining between them. In germline, CDR1 is LGHNA, CDR2 YSLEER.

The chain uses TRBV9 and TRBJ2-6, with D uncertain. This CDR3 is 14 amino acids long. V lost 0 bases to trimming and J lost 2 bases, with 3 bases between them. Germline V gives CDR1 SGDLS, CDR2 YYNGEE. CDR3 residues: CASSVGPGANVLTF. CDR3 in DNA: TGTGCCAGCAGCGTAGGGCCTGGGGCCAACGTCCTGACTTTC. Using reference TRBV9 and TRBJ2-6 for the parts outside the CDR3, the full variable domain is DSGVTQTPKHLITATGQRVTLRCSPRSGDLSVYWYQQSLDQGLQFLIQYYNGEERAKGNILERFSAQQFPDLHSELNLSSLELGDSALYFCASSVGPGANVLTFGAGSRLTVL.

This clone was observed a single time. This rearrangement joins TRBV6-1 to TRBJ2-7, with 8 bases aligning to TRBD1. Germline V gene sequence: CDR1 MNHNS, CDR2 SASEGT. This CDR3 has 14 residues. V was pared by 5 bases and J by 2 bases, with 5 bases of the junction left unmatched. CDR3 amino acids: CASSRPGQAYEQYF. CDR3 sequence (DNA): TGTGCCAGCAGTAGGCCGGGACAGGCCTACGAGCAGTACTTC.

The chain couples TRBV5-1 to TRBJ2-7; 8 positions match TRBD1. V lost 4 bases, J lost 5 bases, and 8 bases stayed unmatched. The CDR3 length is 14 residues. The germline V gene has CDR1 SGHRS and CDR2 YFSETQ. Here the CDR3 reads CASSHRTGMNEQYF. In DNA form, the CDR3 reads TGCGCCAGCAGCCACCGGACAGGGATGAACGAGCAGTACTTC.

This chain links TRBV2 with TRBJ2-7, with TRBD2 matching 7 bases. V shed 5 bases, J shed 2 bases, and the junction held 9 bases outside the gene matches. The CDR3 has 15 residues. Germline V lookup: CDR1 SNHLY, CDR2 FYNNEI. CDR3 nucleotide sequence: TGTGCCAGCAGTTTGAGCCCAGCGGGGACCTACGAGCAGTACTTC. Amino acid sequence: CASSLSPAGTYEQYF.

Details on this clone: Compared with germline, one end of the junction differs, possibly owing to a read error. This rearrangement joins TRBV6-1 to TRBJ1-2; possible D gene TRBD1, 5 bases. There are 14 residues in the CDR3. Germline V gives CDR1 MNHNS, CDR2 SASEGT. Written as DNA, the CDR3 is TGTGCCATCAGTGAACAACAGGACGGCTATGGCTACACCTTC. Translating gives CAISEQQDGYGYTF.

There are a few counts of this clone. The rearrangement joins TRBV27 to TRBJ1-1; 7 bases match TRBD1. Germline-derived CDR1 and CDR2 are MNHEY and SMNVEV (reference sequence). CDR3 length: 15 residues. Trimming at V came to 5 bases and at J to 0 bases, leaving 6 bases not matched to a gene. CDR3 nucleotides: TGTGCCAGCAGTCCTCGGGACAGCATGAACACTGAAGCTTTCTTT. Protein product: CASSPRDSMNTEAFF.

This clone was detected only a few times. This rearrangement joins TRBV7-9 to TRBJ2-5; D remains ambiguous. V dropped 2 bases and J dropped 4 bases, with 11 bases sitting between them. The germline gives CDR1 SEHNR, CDR2 FQNEAQ (reference sequence). The CDR3 covers 14 residues. CDR3: CASSLFGRLETQYF. The CDR3 DNA follows: TGTGCCAGCAGCTTATTTGGTCGTTTAGAGACCCAGTACTTC.

The genes are TRBV9 and TRBJ2-2; weak D call: TRBD2 (6 bases). Germline lookup yields CDR1 SGDLS and CDR2 YYNGEE. Trimming removed 4 bases from V and 2 bases from J, with 12 bases in between. This CDR3 spans 15 amino acids. The CDR3 coding sequence is TGTGCCAGCAGCTTCGGGACTCTTAACACCGGGGAGCTGTTTTTT. It yields the protein CASSFGTLNTGELFF.

The gene calls are TRBV18 and TRBJ2-3; D remains unclear. Germline-derived CDR1 and CDR2 are KGHSH and LQKENI. This CDR3 is built from 16 residues. Trimming took off 0 bases at V and 1 base at J, with 11 bases between the two ends. The CDR3 region is CASSPPGLGGTDTQYF. CDR3 coding DNA: TGTGCCAGCTCACCACCAGGGCTTGGGGGCACAGATACGCAGTATTTT.

This sequence joins TRBV13 and TRBJ2-7, with 7 bases that match TRBD1. The junction had 6 bases not matched to a gene; V was cut back by 3 bases and J by 1 base. Germline V gene sequence: CDR1 PRHDT, CDR2 FYEKMQ (reference sequence). The CDR3 consists of 15 residues. CDR3 DNA sequence: TGTGCCAGCAGCTTCACAGGGGAAGGATCCTACGAGCAGTACTTC. Translated: CASSFTGEGSYEQYF.

V and J are TRBV6-5 and TRBJ1-1, with D unresolved. The V end lost 3 bases, the J end lost 11 bases, and 13 bases lay between the germline ends. CDR1 and CDR2 from the germline V gene are MNHEY and SVGAGI. CDR3 length equals 12 residues. The CDR3 loop reads CASSYAGAVAFF. The CDR3 bases are TGTGCCAGCAGTTATGCGGGAGCGGTGGCTTTCTTT.

This clone has a handful of counts. V usage is TRBV7-4 and J usage is TRBJ2-7, with 9 bases that match TRBD1. V lost 0 bases to trimming and J lost 5 bases; unmatched junction nucleotides: 8. This CDR3 contains 16 residues. Germline CDR1 SGHVT, CDR2 SQSDAQ. The CDR3 DNA reads as TGTGCCAGCAGCTTAGCTAGGGACAGGGCTTTCAACGAGCAGTACTTC. It is translated as CASSLARDRAFNEQYF.

The genes are TRBV19 and TRBJ2-7; TRBD1 matches at 10 bases. The CDR3 sequence is 14 residues long. J was trimmed by 2 bases and V by 8 bases; bases with no gene match: 6. The germline gives CDR1 LNHDA, CDR2 SQIVND (reference sequence). CDR3 amino acids: CASRRDRGTYEQYF. The CDR3 DNA follows: TGTGCCAGTCGCCGGGACAGGGGAACCTACGAGCAGTACTTC. The variable domain in full, completed from reference TRBV19 and TRBJ2-7, reads DGGITQSPKYLFRKEGQNVTLSCEQNLNHDAMYWYRQDPGQGLRLIYYSQIVNDFQKGDIAEGYSVSREKKESFPLTVTSAQKNPTAFYLCASRRDRGTYEQYFGPGTRLTVT.

The rearrangement links TRBV25-1 to TRBJ2-7; D gene ambiguous. Germline CDR1 and CDR2: MGHDK and SYGVNS. This CDR3 is 11 amino acids long. V was clipped by 4 bases and J by 3 bases, with 4 bases between them. DNA of the CDR3: TGTGCCAGCAGTGTCCTCTACGAGCAGTACTTC. As protein: CASSVLYEQYF.

The CDR3 loop is CAIRGQVPEAFF. The DNA for the CDR3 is TGTGCCATCAGGGGACAGGTGCCTGAAGCTTTCTTT. V is TRBV10-3 and J is TRBJ1-1, with 8 positions matching TRBD1. Germline V gene lookup returns CDR1 ENHRY and CDR2 SYGVKD. CDR3 size: 12 residues. Trimming took 6 bases from V and 6 from J; bases not matched to a gene: 3.

A single count supports this clone. The chain combines TRBV15 with TRBJ1-2; D gene uncertain. V was cut by 0 bases and J by 4 bases, with 15 bases left in between. The CDR3 contains 16 residues. CDR1 LNHNV and CDR2 YYDKDF come from the germline V gene (reference sequence). The CDR3 region has the DNA TGTGCCACCAGCAGAGATGGGGTAAACAGAGGCTATGGCTACACCTTC. Translation: CATSRDGVNRGYGYTF.

With respect to this clone: The sample contains more than one DNA sequence encoding this CDR3. CDR3 coding DNA: TGTGCCAGCAGCTTAGGACGCGATCAGCCCCAGCATTTT. It is translated as CASSLGRDQPQHF. This rearrangement joins TRBV13 to TRBJ1-5; D not certain. V lost 0 bases and J lost 5, with 5 bases in between. Germline CDR1 and CDR2: PRHDT and FYEKMQ (reference sequence). This CDR3 has 13 residues.

The J gene is TRBJ1-2, the V gene TRBV2; D gene unclear. Germline CDR1 SNHLY, CDR2 FYNNEI. CDR3 length: 14 amino acids. V was shortened by 6 bases and J by 0 bases, with 11 bases between the two germline ends. The CDR3 spells CASRYSRTNYGYTF. The CDR3 DNA is TGTGCCAGCAGGTACAGTCGGACTAACTATGGCTACACCTTC.

CDR3: CASSLDRSEAFF. The DNA of the CDR3 is TGCGCCAGCAGTTTGGACAGATCTGAAGCTTTCTTT. This chain joins TRBV10-2 and TRBJ1-1, with D tentatively TRBD1 (6 bases). Germline V gene sequence: CDR1 WSHSY, CDR2 SAAADI. This CDR3 contains 12 residues. V gave up 5 bases and J gave up 6 bases, with 10 bases separating them.

The chain has TRBV30 and TRBJ1-6; unclear D gene. V dropped 7 bases and J dropped 6 bases, with 13 bases sitting between them. CDR1 is GTSNPN and CDR2 is SVGIG in the germline V gene (reference sequence). The CDR3 is 13 residues long. The CDR3 DNA reads TGTGCCTCCTCCCTCGGTTCTAATTCACCCCTCCACTTT. Protein product: CASSLGSNSPLHF.

About this clone: Other DNA sequences in this specimen translate into the identical CDR3. V is TRBV7-2 and J is TRBJ2-1, with D hard to call. V was trimmed by 3 bases and J by 8 bases, leaving 11 bases between them. The CDR3 length is 13 residues. The germline V gene has CDR1 SGHTA and CDR2 FQGNSA. CDR3 in amino acids: CASSFGPADEQFF. The CDR3, as DNA: TGTGCCAGCAGCTTTGGTCCCGCGGATGAGCAGTTCTTC.

The chain has TRBV5-1 and TRBJ2-5, with D perhaps TRBD2 (6 bases). The germline V gene has CDR1 SGHRS and CDR2 YFSETQ. V lost 3 bases and J lost 2, with 14 bases in between. The CDR3 extends over 15 amino acids. CDR3: CASSSFRGNQETQYF. The CDR3 DNA reads as TGCGCCAGCAGCTCCTTCCGGGGGAATCAAGAGACCCAGTACTTC.

The chain uses TRBV7-4 and TRBJ1-3; D remains unclear. The length of the CDR3 is 16 residues. Germline V gene data show CDR1 as SGHVT and CDR2 as SQSDAQ. With 5 bases removed from V and 0 bases from J, the gap between germline ends came to 14 bases. CDR3 loop: CASSPVTENSGNTIYF. Written as DNA, the CDR3 is TGTGCCAGCAGCCCGGTCACAGAGAACTCTGGAAACACCATATATTTT. The complete variable domain, with remaining parts taken from reference TRBV7-4 and TRBJ1-3, reads GAGVSQSPRYKVAKRGRDVALRCDSISGHVTLYWYRQTLGQGSEVLTYSQSDAQRDKSGRPSGRFSAERPERSVSTLKIQRTEQGDSAVYLCASSPVTENSGNTIYFGEGSWLTVV.

This clone came up many times. The V call is TRBV6-5, the J call TRBJ1-1; TRBD1 might be the D (5 bases). Trimming pared 0 bases from V and 7 bases from J, leaving 9 bases between. CDR1 and CDR2 from the germline V gene are MNHEY and SVGAGI. The CDR3 consists of 13 residues. The CDR3 protein is CASSYSGEDEAFF. DNA for the CDR3: TGTGCCAGCAGTTACTCGGGGGAAGATGAAGCTTTCTTT.

The chain links TRBV7-8 to TRBJ1-1; D unresolved. The CDR3 extends over 14 amino acids. The V gene lost 6 bases and the J gene lost 1 base, with 12 bases spanning the gap. CDR1 is SGHVS and CDR2 is FQNEAQ in the germline V gene. CDR3: CASSEFSENTEAFF. CDR3 coding DNA: TGTGCCAGCAGTGAATTCTCAGAGAACACTGAAGCTTTCTTT.

This clone was seen many times. This chain links TRBV5-1 with TRBJ1-1; a weak D match, TRBD1 (6 bases). This CDR3 spans 13 amino acids. Germline V lookup: CDR1 SGHRS, CDR2 YFSETQ. V was shortened by 4 bases and J by 2 bases, with 9 bases between the two germline ends. In nucleotides, the CDR3 is TGCGCCAGCAGCGGACAGCTTAACACTGAAGCTTTCTTT. This encodes CASSGQLNTEAFF.

The chain links TRBV27 to TRBJ1-2; D call uncertain. Per the germline V gene, CDR1 is MNHEY and CDR2 is SMNVEV (reference sequence). CDR3 length equals 14 residues. Trimming left V 3 bases short and J 4 bases short, with 12 bases between. The CDR3 protein is CASSFSPGSYGYTF. The CDR3 region has the DNA TGTGCCAGCAGTTTTTCGCCAGGTTCCTATGGCTACACCTTC.

With regard to this clone: Given the absence of the conserved phenylalanine or tryptophan at the CDR3 end, a read error is likely. The limits of the CDR3 on the DNA are not certain, so only TCRdb's listed CDR3 is given. The genes are TRBV5-1 and TRBJ2-7; TRBD1, the D gene given by the table, was not confirmed from the DNA. From its first to its last residue, the CDR3 has 10 amino acids. Germline V gene lookup returns CDR1 SGHRS and CDR2 YFSETQ. CDR3 region: CASPPKGADL.

The chain combines TRBV9 with TRBJ1-4; D is perhaps TRBD1 (6 bases). V lost 3 bases, J lost 7 bases, and 16 bases lay in between. Germline CDR1 and CDR2: SGDLS and YYNGEE. This CDR3 has 15 residues. CDR3 region: CASSERGTWGEKLFF. DNA of the CDR3: TGTGCCAGCAGCGAGAGGGGGACTTGGGGTGAAAAACTGTTTTTT.